These 30 T cell receptor beta chains were sequenced from one sample in a study of type 1 regulatory T cells. A single record per CDR3 protein comes from TCRdb applying MiXCR to the reads. Among approximately 100,000 distinct CDR3 sequences listed, less than 40% were seen once. The sequenced material came from CD4+ T cells, either the whole sample or a sorted fraction (not recorded which). Receptors originate from a human donor in good health.

This clonotype came up many times. The chain couples TRBV12-3 or TRBV12-4 to TRBJ2-1, with TRBD1 matching over 8 bases. There are 15 residues in the CDR3. J lost 7 bases, V lost 5 bases, and 10 bases had no gene match. The DNA for the CDR3 is TGTGCCAGCAGTGCCGGACAGGGCAATTGGAATGAGCAGTTCTTC. This gives the protein CASSAGQGNWNEQFF.

Comments on this clonotype: A read error may produce the germline difference seen at one junction end. This chain joins TRBV3-1 and TRBJ2-1; 7 bases align to TRBD2. This CDR3 is 15 amino acids long. Germline CDR1 is LGHDT and CDR2 is YNNKEL (reference sequence). CDR3 in amino acids: CASSRRGEANNEQLF. CDR3 in DNA: TGTGCCAGCAGCCGCCGGGGGGAAGCGAACAATGAGCAGCTCTTC.

This clonotype was observed a few times. Relative to the germline gene, one junction end is altered; a read error may explain this. The chain is built from TRBV6-1 and TRBJ2-6; TRBD1 is a possible D gene (5 bases). CDR1 and CDR2 from the germline V gene are MNHNS and SASEGT. This CDR3 is 15 amino acids long. The CDR3 DNA follows: TGTGCCAGCAGTGAACAGGGCACTGGGGCCAACGTCCTGACTTTT. It is translated as CASSEQGTGANVLTF.

The V call is TRBV6-2 or TRBV6-3, the J call TRBJ2-3; D is perhaps TRBD2 (6 bases). Looked up from germline, CDR1 is MNHEY and CDR2 is SVGEGT. The CDR3 covers 16 residues. V dropped 0 bases and J dropped 2 bases, with 12 bases sitting between them. CDR3 nucleotide sequence: TGTGCCAGCAGTTACTCGAGTAGCGGACTCACAGATACGCAGTATTTT. Its protein is CASSYSSSGLTDTQYF.

The CDR3: CASSTPGQTYQETQYF. The CDR3 DNA reads as TGTGCCAGCAGCACTCCGGGACAGACTTACCAAGAGACCCAGTACTTC. The rearrangement links TRBV5-6 to TRBJ2-5; TRBD1 aligns across 7 bases. Germline V gene data show CDR1 as SGHDT and CDR2 as YYEEEE. Trimming took 4 bases from V and 0 from J; bases not matched to a gene: 9. CDR3 size: 16 residues. Together with reference TRBV5-6 and TRBJ2-5, the CDR3 gives the full variable domain: DAGVTQSPTHLIKTRGQQVTLRCSPKSGHDTVSWYQQALGQGPQFIFQYYEEEERQRGNFPDRFSGHQFPNYSSELNVNALLLGDSALYLCASSTPGQTYQETQYFGPGTRLLVL.

The V gene is TRBV5-1, the J gene TRBJ2-2; no reliable D call. V dropped 4 bases and J dropped 5 bases, with 15 bases sitting between them. The CDR3 consists of 15 residues. Germline loops: CDR1 SGHRS, CDR2 YFSETQ. CDR3 loop: CASSPAVANTGELFF. CDR3 coding DNA: TGCGCCAGCAGCCCGGCTGTAGCCAATACCGGGGAGCTGTTTTTT. The variable domain in full, with the rest retrieved from reference TRBV5-1 and TRBJ2-2, is KAGVTQTPRYLIKTRGQQVTLSCSPISGHRSVSWYQQTPGQGLQFLFEYFSETQRNKGNFPGRFSGRQFSNSRSEMNVSTLELGDSALYLCASSPAVANTGELFFGEGSRLTVL.

The V and J genes are TRBV7-2 and TRBJ2-5; D is uncertain. CDR1 and CDR2 from the germline V gene are SGHTA and FQGNSA. Trimming removed 5 bases from V and 7 bases from J, with 11 bases in between. The CDR3 runs 12 residues. CDR3 sequence reads: CASSPDRGTQYF. The CDR3 coding sequence is TGTGCCAGCAGCCCCGACCGCGGGACCCAGTACTTC.

This clonotype showed up just a few times. The chain joins TRBV3-1 to TRBJ2-5; either TRBD1 or TRBD2 may fit D (6 bases each). The CDR3 loop spans 14 amino acids. The V end lost 3 bases, the J end lost 4 bases, and 12 bases lay between the germline ends. Germline CDR1 reads LGHDT; CDR2 reads YNNKEL (reference sequence). In DNA, the CDR3 is TGTGCCAGCAGCCATCAGGGGAGGCGAGAGACCCAGTACTTC. It yields the protein CASSHQGRRETQYF.

This clonotype was seen a handful of times. The rearrangement links TRBV20-1 to TRBJ2-7; 8 bases agree with TRBD1. The V segment lost 5 bases and the J segment 2 bases; nucleotides outside the gene matches: 14. The CDR3 is 16 residues long. The V gene's germline CDR1 is DFQATT and CDR2 SNEGSKA (reference sequence). This CDR3 reads CSASPGQAAYTYEQYF. The CDR3 DNA sequence: TGCAGTGCTTCTCCGGGACAGGCAGCTTACACCTACGAGCAGTACTTC.

Points on this clonotype: The junction shows a germline mismatch at one end, possibly a read error. The CDR3: CATRDSRFHEQFF. DNA for the CDR3: TGTGCCACCCGTGATTCGAGGTTCCATGAGCAGTTCTTC. The chain employs TRBV24-1 and TRBJ2-1; no definite D call. CDR3 size: 13 residues. Germline lookup yields CDR1 KGHDR and CDR2 SFDVKD.

V usage is TRBV29-1 and J usage is TRBJ1-1; D not resolved. V lost 2 bases and J 7 bases, leaving 11 bases between the germline ends. The CDR3 runs 12 residues. CDR1 is SQVTM and CDR2 is ANQGSEA in the germline V gene. The CDR3 region has the DNA TGCAGCGTTGAATTTGGTGGGGATGAAGCTTTCTTT. This gives the protein CSVEFGGDEAFF.

The table lists this clonotype with a few counts. The J gene is TRBJ2-5, the V gene TRBV29-1; TRBD2 is a possible D gene (5 bases). Germline values: CDR1 SQVTM, CDR2 ANQGSEA. CDR3 length: 13 residues. V shed 6 bases and J shed 6 bases, with 17 bases lying between them. CDR3 in DNA: TGCAGCGTCCCGCTCCGGGGTCGACAGACCCAGTACTTC. The encoded protein is CSVPLRGRQTQYF.

The chain is built from TRBV7-9 and TRBJ2-7, with TRBD2 identical over 8 bases. Per germline, CDR1 SEHNR and CDR2 FQNEAQ (reference sequence). J gave up 2 bases and V 7 bases, and 7 bases lay outside the gene matches. The CDR3 runs to 14 residues. The DNA of the CDR3 is TGTGCCAGCATGGGACTAGTAGGGACCTACGAGCAGTACTTC. Residues: CASMGLVGTYEQYF.

The table lists this clonotype with a few counts. The chain has TRBV29-1 and TRBJ2-5, with D perhaps matching TRBD1 or TRBD2 (6 bases each). CDR1 is SQVTM, CDR2 ANQGSEA, per germline. V shed 3 bases and J shed 5 bases, with 10 bases lying between them. This CDR3 contains 12 residues. The CDR3 region has the DNA TGCAGCGTTGAGGGGGGCGGGGAGACCCAGTACTTC. Protein: CSVEGGGETQYF.

This chain links TRBV7-8 with TRBJ2-1, with a weak D call TRBD2 (6 bases). From germline, CDR1 is SGHVS and CDR2 FQNEAQ. This CDR3 spans 17 amino acids. V lost 2 bases and J lost 11, with 25 bases in between. The CDR3 here is CASSLRWSGPRGNKQFF. CDR3 nucleotide sequence: TGTGCCAGCAGCTTAAGATGGAGCGGGCCCCGGGGGAATAAGCAGTTCTTC.

The chain links TRBV5-1 to TRBJ1-2, with 10 bases aligning to TRBD1. This CDR3 contains 16 residues. After removal of 0 bases from V and 7 bases from J, the junction contained 9 bases not matched to a gene. From germline, CDR1 is SGHRS and CDR2 YFSETQ. In DNA form, the CDR3 reads TGCGCCAGCAGCTTGGGACAGGGGGCGCAGACGGGTGGCTACACCTTC. Its translation: CASSLGQGAQTGGYTF.

This clonotype was found a few times. The rearrangement uses TRBV7-6 and TRBJ2-7; the D is unclear. Trimming cost V 0 bases and J 2 bases, with 5 bases left between them. The CDR3 is made up of 13 amino acids. The V gene's germline CDR1 is SGHVS and CDR2 FNYEAQ. The CDR3, as DNA: TGTGCCAGCAGCTTAGCAGAGGCCTACGAGCAGTACTTC. This gives the protein CASSLAEAYEQYF.

V gene TRBV10-3 combines with J gene TRBJ1-2, with D possibly matching TRBD1 (5 bases). V gave up 3 bases and J gave up 7 bases, with 18 bases separating them. The CDR3 loop spans 15 amino acids. Germline V gene data show CDR1 as ENHRY and CDR2 as SYGVKD. The CDR3 loop is CAISDPRAAGSGYTF. For the CDR3, the DNA is TGTGCCATCAGTGACCCCAGGGCAGCGGGGAGTGGCTACACCTTC.

This clonotype was counted only a few times. J is TRBJ1-5 and V is TRBV20-1; 7 nucleotides line up with TRBD1. The J segment lost 0 bases and the V segment lost 7 bases, leaving 12 bases of the junction unmatched. The germline gives CDR1 DFQATT, CDR2 SNEGSKA (reference sequence). This CDR3 has 16 amino acids. The DNA for the CDR3 is TGCAGTGGACGACAGGGACCGCGGGGTAGCAATCAGCCCCAGCATTTT. Its protein product is CSGRQGPRGSNQPQHF.

This clonotype occurred a few times. The rearrangement links TRBV7-2 to TRBJ2-7; D possibly corresponds to TRBD1 (6 bases). V lost 6 bases and J 3 bases, leaving 18 bases between the germline ends. CDR1 SGHTA and CDR2 FQGNSA come from the germline V gene. The CDR3 is 15 amino acids. CDR3 DNA sequence: TGTGCCAGCAGATTGAACAGGGACGATAACTACGAGCAGTACTTC. Protein product: CASRLNRDDNYEQYF.

The chain carries TRBV20-1 and TRBJ2-7; D might be TRBD2 (5 bases). Trimming stripped 1 base from V and 9 bases from J, with 13 bases between. CDR1 and CDR2 (germline): DFQATT, SNEGSKA (reference sequence). The CDR3 has 12 residues. CDR3 coding DNA: TGCAGTGCTAGAGGCGACTACCCCCCGCAGTACTTC. Amino acids: CSARGDYPPQYF.

This clonotype was found once. CDR3 DNA: TGTGCCAGCAGCGAACAGGGGGGGAGCACTGAAGCTTTCTTT. Translation: CASSEQGGSTEAFF. The chain carries TRBV6-2 or TRBV6-3 and TRBJ1-1; TRBD1 aligns across 8 bases. The CDR3 runs 14 residues. Germline V gene sequence: CDR1 MNHEY, CDR2 SVGEGT. Trimming removed 6 bases from V and 4 bases from J; junction bases left unmatched: 7.

A remark on this clonotype: Here the CDR3 omits its conserved ending phenylalanine or tryptophan, so a read error is the likely source. V is TRBV7-2 and J is TRBJ2-7; TRBD2 matches 14 bases. The CDR3 loop spans 18 amino acids. Trimming removed 5 bases from V and 0 bases from J; junction bases left unmatched: 9. In germline, CDR1 is SGHTA, CDR2 FQGNSA. The DNA of the CDR3 is TGTGCCAGCAGCCGCACCGGGACTAGCGGGAGACGCTCCTACGAGCAGTACCTC. Translated: CASSRTGTSGRRSYEQYL.

The chain combines TRBV4-3 with TRBJ2-1; 8 bases line up with TRBD2. The J segment lost 7 bases and the V segment lost 1 base, leaving 6 bases of the junction unmatched. The V gene's germline CDR1 is LGHNA and CDR2 YSLEER. The CDR3 totals 15 residues. CDR3 in amino acids: CASSQARTSFNEQFF. CDR3 in DNA: TGCGCCAGCAGCCAAGCCCGGACTAGCTTTAATGAGCAGTTCTTC.

The CDR3 loop is CASSQVRNRGFTGELFF. CDR3 coding DNA: TGCGCCAGCAGCCAAGTGAGAAACAGGGGGTTCACCGGGGAGCTGTTTTTT. The chain has TRBV4-1 and TRBJ2-2; the match to TRBD1 covers 8 bases. The CDR3 covers 17 residues. Trimming removed 1 base from V and 4 bases from J; junction bases left unmatched: 8. Germline lookup yields CDR1 MGHRA and CDR2 YSYEKL.

This clonotype was recorded at least ten times. The chain links TRBV12-3 or TRBV12-4 to TRBJ2-1; D uncertain. The CDR3 covers 15 residues. V lost 2 bases to trimming and J lost 0 bases, with 8 bases between them. The CDR3 DNA follows: TGTGCCAGCAGTTTAACGTATAGCTCCTACAATGAGCAGTTCTTC. Its translation: CASSLTYSSYNEQFF.

The chain uses TRBV12-3 or TRBV12-4 and TRBJ2-2; the D gene is possibly TRBD2 (5 bases). V lost 5 bases, J lost 3 bases, and 13 bases lay in between. The CDR3 extends over 15 amino acids. The CDR3 DNA reads as TGTGCCAGCAGTCTCCGGACTGTAGACACCGGGGAGCTGTTTTTT. It codes for CASSLRTVDTGELFF.

For this clonotype: A junction end diverges from the germline sequence, so it may reflect a read error. The gene calls are TRBV29-1 and TRBJ2-2; 8 bases match TRBD1. CDR1 and CDR2 from the germline V gene are SQVTM and ANQGSEA. The CDR3 sequence is 12 residues long. CDR3 in DNA: TGCAGCGTCGATGGACAGGGCACCGGGGAGCTGTTT. As protein: CSVDGQGTGELF.

In its sample, this clonotype was seen a few times. The V and J genes are TRBV5-4 and TRBJ2-4; possible D gene TRBD2, 6 bases. From germline, CDR1 is SGHNT and CDR2 YYREEE (reference sequence). Trimming removed 1 base from V and 6 bases from J, with 14 bases in between. There are 15 residues in the CDR3. The CDR3 bases are TGTGCCAGCAGCTTGAAGCGGGCCACGCCAAACATTCAGTACTTC. Translated, it gives CASSLKRATPNIQYF.

This clonotype was detected only a few times. The chain couples TRBV7-8 to TRBJ1-5; possible D gene TRBD1, 5 bases. Trimming left V 2 bases short and J 3 bases short, with 11 bases between. This CDR3 spans 15 amino acids. Germline CDR1 reads SGHVS; CDR2 reads FQNEAQ. The CDR3 region is CASSLTGGFNQPQHF. The DNA of the CDR3 is TGTGCCAGCAGCTTAACTGGGGGGTTCAATCAGCCCCAGCATTTT.